The source of this T cell receptor beta chain is a study of cytomegalovirus exposure and HLA in healthy donors. Details on this clone: Antigen unknown.

Study-level points and caveats: Relative to equally common others, HLA-associated TCR beta chains showed greater clonal expansion in a later analysis.

Trimming pared 5 bases from V and 6 bases from J, leaving 8 bases between. Germline V gives CDR1 SGHTA, CDR2 FQGTGA. The CDR3 spans 13 residues. PCR primers comprised 60 Vbeta and 13 Jbeta primers. Assay: immunoSEQ multiplex PCR; the TCRdb copy retains only in-frame clones and omits some. The sample shows 150,000 to 200,000 clones, roughly 81% of them seen only once. V is TRBV7-3 and J is TRBJ1-6, with unresolved D. Sequenced input: PBMCs. This receptor was obtained from a man younger than 35 in good health and CMV-seropositive. The CDR3 coding sequence is TGTGCCAGCAGCGGATCTAGTAATTCACCCCTCCACTTT. This gives the protein CASSGSSNSPLHF.